The entry below gives a single T cell receptor (beta chain) sequence along with its context. Its antigen is not yet known. At one of its ends the junction is not consistent with the germline gene, which may arise from a read error. Blood RNA was extracted from unsorted whole blood using TRIzol reagent, and germline DNA was obtained with the DNeasy Blood & Tissue kit. At the time of sampling, the patients had chronic HBV infection and had not received any treatment. Before surgery, about 4 milliliters of peripheral blood were collected into K2EDTA tubes. Sequences SGHAT (CDR1) and FQNNGV (CDR2) are obtained from the germline V gene. Counted from cysteine to phenylalanine, this CDR3 has 15 amino acids. Left in the record is the CDR3 DNA by itself, 45 bases read in frame from the first base. The data are from a study of tumor-infiltrating lymphocytes in primary liver carcinoma (dated by TCRdb to about 2017). Looking at the study overall: Surgical resection was performed in China between late 2015 and 2016 on a few patients with histopathologically diagnosed primary liver carcinoma. Hepatocellular carcinoma (four) or combined HCC and intrahepatic cholangiocarcinoma (one) was present in the five patients, who were three men and two women aged 30 to 69 years. Tumors of the five patients were stage T1-T3 N0M0 with maximum diameters of about 4 to 10 cm. Roughly 3.5 to 8 million productive TCRbeta reads were obtained per sample, and no significant difference in read depth was found between tissue types. Across five regions of each liver tumor, along with adjacent normal tissue and blood, the study brought together TCRbeta repertoire sequencing, expression microarrays and whole-exome sequencing. A total of 35 specimens from 5 patients underwent TCRbeta repertoire sequencing, comprising around 25 tumor regions, 5 adjacent noncancerous liver tissues and 5 peripheral blood samples. Reproducibility between technical replicate repertoires was high, with correlation coefficients above 0.95 and mean shared-clone rates approximately 0.9.

Results the study describes overall, beyond this receptor: Since the samples were bulk and unsorted, there was no way to compare CD4+ and CD8+ T cell repertoires. The top 250 clones made up a significantly larger repertoire fraction in tumors than in blood (p = 0.039). Only the TCR beta chain was sequenced, which likely underestimates true repertoire diversity because unpaired alpha chains were not captured. Only four or five patients were included in the study, and the authors note that the findings should be validated in a larger study. Repertoire overlap was found to be higher between tumor regions (mean approximately 36%) than between tumor-adjacent (around 17%) or tumor-blood (14%) pairs, consistent with antigen-driven expansion.

A constant-region primer and ProtoScript II reverse transcriptase were used to reverse-transcribe TCRbeta-specific cDNA from roughly 0.55 ug total RNA. The TCRbeta libraries were prepared through three rounds of nested multiplex PCR following a slightly modified ARM-PCR procedure. The first two PCR rounds used multiplex TRBV1-TRBV30 forward primers with a Cbeta reverse primer, each for about 10 cycles. Sample barcodes and Illumina adapters were added in a final 25-cycle PCR using Deep VentR polymerase. Before sequencing, amplicons between 200 and 500 bp were purified from gel using a QIAquick gel extraction kit. An Illumina HiSeq 2500 was used to sequence the TCRbeta amplicons with 250-bp paired-end reads. In the paper's pipeline: Trimmomatic v0.33 was used to quality-trim the reads, and FLASH v1.2.11 was used to merge paired reads so that full CDR3 sequences could be recovered. V, D and J germline segments were assigned to the rearranged TCRbeta sequences using MiGEC v1.2.1b. Clonotype statistics and Shannon-Wiener diversity indices were computed with VDJtools v1.0.0. Except for diversity analysis, only the 250 most abundant clonotypes of each sample were used in subsequent analyses to reduce sampling bias. TCRdb ran its own pipeline on the public reads, namely fastp trimming at Q25 and MiXCR clone calling, and kept in-frame beta chains. For every CDR3 protein sequence, its rows merge into one entry that carries the most common genes and DNA. These V and J calls derive from TCRdb rather than the authors' analysis. The sample table lists fewer than 250,000 distinct CDR3 sequences, about 61% of them with a count of one. Around 7.1% of the sample rests with the top ten.

This receptor was identified in a woman aged 55-70 years with primary liver carcinoma and hepatitis B virus infection. The sequenced sample consisted of peripheral blood. The sequence joins TRBV11-2 to TRBJ1-1, with 8 middle bases fitting TRBD1. The bases are TGTGCCGGCAGCCGGTGGGGGACAGGAGGGTCTGAAGCTTTCTTT. Translated, it reads CAGSRWGTGGSEAFF.